One and the same sample provided the 30 T cell receptor beta chains below, sequenced in a study of T-cell reconstitution after alpha-beta-depleted transplantation in children. The TCRbeta library was prepared with unique molecular identifiers. TCRdb reprocessed the PCR reads via MiXCR and lists one record per CDR3 protein. The table includes roughly 300,000 distinct CDR3 sequences, 10% detected once. The sequencing used PBMCs from the stem cell graft donor, collected from the stem cell graft. These receptors were collected from a human donor who donated a stem cell graft to a child with acute lymphoblastic leukemia.

This clonotype was counted a few times. The chain employs TRBV13 and TRBJ2-7, with D perhaps TRBD2 (6 bases). CDR3 length: 13 residues. Germline V gives CDR1 PRHDT, CDR2 FYEKMQ (reference sequence). Between the trimmed V and J ends, which lost 3 bases and 6 bases, there was a span of 12 bases. In DNA, the CDR3 is TGTGCCAGCAGCTTCGGTAGCGGACGCGAGCAGTACTTC. This encodes CASSFGSGREQYF.

This sequence joins TRBV7-6 and TRBJ2-1, with a possible D match to TRBD2 (6 bases). Per germline, CDR1 SGHVS and CDR2 FNYEAQ. CDR3 size: 15 residues. Trimming pared 2 bases from V and 4 bases from J, leaving 12 bases between. In DNA form, the CDR3 reads TGTGCCAGCAGCTTACAGGAGGGTGGTTACAATGAGCAGTTCTTC. It translates to CASSLQEGGYNEQFF.

This clonotype was recorded a few times. This rearrangement joins TRBV29-1 to TRBJ2-7, with a weak D call TRBD1 (6 bases). Germline CDR1 reads SQVTM; CDR2 reads ANQGSEA. The V gene lost 6 bases and the J gene lost 0 bases, with 21 bases spanning the gap. The CDR3 has 16 residues. CDR3 in DNA: TGCAGCGTCTCAGGGGTCCAGGGGTTGGCCTCCTACGAGCAGTACTTC. It is translated as CSVSGVQGLASYEQYF.

This clonotype was detected a few times. The chain carries TRBV18 and TRBJ2-7; the match to TRBD1 covers 10 bases. The CDR3 contains 16 residues. The J segment lost 12 bases and the V segment lost 1 base, leaving 15 bases of the junction unmatched. CDR1 is KGHSH and CDR2 is LQKENI in the germline V gene. CDR3 sequence reads: CASSPLIRDRGPILYF. In nucleotides, the CDR3 is TGTGCCAGCTCACCACTAATCCGGGACAGGGGTCCCATCTTGTACTTC.

The rearrangement uses TRBV5-1 and TRBJ2-2, with a weak D call TRBD1 (6 bases). Deletions cut 4 bases from V and 5 bases from J, with 12 bases between. The length of the CDR3 is 14 residues. CDR1 SGHRS and CDR2 YFSETQ come from the germline V gene. The CDR3 DNA is TGCGCCAGCAGCCCCTTCGACAGGACCGGGGAGCTGTTTTTT. Protein sequence: CASSPFDRTGELFF.

CDR3 nucleotides: TGTGCCAGCAGCTTAGGACAGGGAGGCAACTATGGCTACACCTTC. Encoded protein: CASSLGQGGNYGYTF. The gene calls are TRBV11-2 and TRBJ1-2; 7 nucleotides align to TRBD1. Germline V gives CDR1 SGHAT, CDR2 FQNNGV. The CDR3 length is 15 residues. With 1 base clipped from V and 2 bases from J, the junction kept 4 bases outside the gene matches. Full variable domain (missing parts from reference TRBV11-2 and TRBJ1-2): EAGVAQSPRYKIIEKRQSVAFWCNPISGHATLYWYQQILGQGPKLLIQFQNNGVVDDSQLPKDRFSAERLKGVDSTLKIQPAKLEDSAVYLCASSLGQGGNYGYTFGSGTRLTVV.

The rearrangement links TRBV7-6 to TRBJ2-7; TRBD1 aligns across 10 bases. Trimming removed 0 bases from V and 1 base from J; junction bases left unmatched: 9. Germline CDR1 and CDR2: SGHVS and FNYEAQ. CDR3 length equals 18 residues. This CDR3 reads CASSLAPTGTGESYEQYF. The CDR3 nucleotides read TGTGCCAGCAGCTTAGCCCCCACCGGGACAGGGGAATCCTACGAGCAGTACTTC. The full variable domain, in which reference TRBV7-6 and TRBJ2-7 provide the parts outside the CDR3, is GAGVSQSPRYKVTKRGQDVALRCDPISGHVSLYWYRQALGQGPEFLTYFNYEAQQDKSGLPNDRFSAERPEGSISTLTIQRTEQRDSAMYRCASSLAPTGTGESYEQYFGPGTRLTVT.

This chain joins TRBV12-3 or TRBV12-4 and TRBJ1-1; the D gene is possibly TRBD1 (6 bases). There are 15 residues in the CDR3. Trimming shortened V by 1 base and J by 3 bases, and 12 bases separated the two germline ends. Here the CDR3 reads CASSLVGGEDTEAFF. Here the CDR3 DNA reads TGTGCCAGCAGTTTAGTGGGGGGCGAGGACACTGAAGCTTTCTTT.

The sample holds many counts of this clonotype. The V gene is TRBV5-6, the J gene TRBJ2-2; 11 positions match TRBD2. This CDR3 region has 16 residues. Germline CDR1 and CDR2: SGHDT and YYEEEE. J lost 4 bases, V lost 3 bases, and 5 bases had no gene match. In DNA, the CDR3 is TGTGCCAGCAGCTGGGGACTAGCGGAGTTCACCGGGGAGCTGTTTTTT. Protein sequence: CASSWGLAEFTGELFF.

This clonotype was counted a few times. The chain employs TRBV5-6 and TRBJ2-7; D not resolved. Trimming took off 0 bases at V and 7 bases at J, with 5 bases between the two ends. CDR1 is SGHDT, CDR2 YYEEEE, per germline. The CDR3 consists of 11 residues. The CDR3 bases are TGTGCCAGCAGCTTGGTTCGGGAGCAGTACTTC. This gives the protein CASSLVREQYF.

This clonotype has at least ten counts. This chain connects TRBV7-6 to TRBJ2-1; 7 nucleotides match TRBD1. The V and J ends lost 4 bases and 4 bases, in that order; junction bases with no gene match: 10. The germline V gene encodes CDR1 SGHVS and CDR2 FNYEAQ. There are 16 residues in the CDR3. The CDR3 here is CASSSPTGTVYNEQFF. The CDR3 region has the DNA TGTGCCAGCAGCTCCCCGACCGGGACAGTTTACAATGAGCAGTTCTTC.

This clonotype was counted between two and nine times. In nucleotides, the CDR3 is TGCGCCAGCAGCTTCTCTGGTGGCTCTCCTCAAGAGACCCAGTACTTC. This gives the protein CASSFSGGSPQETQYF. The chain employs TRBV5-1 and TRBJ2-5; D gene ambiguous. The CDR3 runs 16 residues. The ends were cut back, 2 bases at V and 2 bases at J, with 16 bases in the middle. Germline V gene sequence: CDR1 SGHRS, CDR2 YFSETQ.

The rearrangement uses TRBV29-1 and TRBJ1-2; 8 nucleotides match TRBD1. This CDR3 is 13 amino acids long. Trimming took 7 bases from V and 3 from J; bases not matched to a gene: 7. Per germline, CDR1 SQVTM and CDR2 ANQGSEA. This CDR3 reads CSGGQGKDYGYTF. Here the CDR3 DNA reads TGCAGCGGTGGACAGGGCAAGGACTATGGCTACACCTTC. The whole variable domain, remainder taken from reference TRBV29-1 and TRBJ1-2, is SAVISQKPSRDICQRGTSLTIQCQVDSQVTMMFWYRQQPGQSLTLIATANQGSEATYESGFVIDKFPISRPNLTFSTLTVSNMSPEDSSIYLCSGGQGKDYGYTFGSGTRLTVV.

V gene TRBV20-1 combines with J gene TRBJ2-2; D possibly corresponds to TRBD2 (5 bases). This CDR3 contains 15 residues. Trimming removed 0 bases from V and 0 bases from J, with 8 bases in between. CDR1 and CDR2 (germline): DFQATT, SNEGSKA (reference sequence). The CDR3 sequence is CSARDPSPNTGELFF. DNA of the CDR3: TGCAGTGCTAGAGATCCTAGCCCGAACACCGGGGAGCTGTTTTTT.

In this sample, this clonotype turned up a few times. The V and J genes are TRBV6-1 and TRBJ2-1, with TRBD2 matching 11 bases. Germline loops: CDR1 MNHNS, CDR2 SASEGT. The ends lost 6 bases at V and 4 bases at J; junction bases unmatched: 17. The CDR3 runs 19 residues. The CDR3 spells CASSEGLAARIGMYNEQFF. DNA of the CDR3: TGTGCCAGCAGCGAGGGACTAGCGGCCCGGATCGGAATGTACAATGAGCAGTTCTTC.

The J gene is TRBJ2-5, the V gene TRBV7-9; no firm D call. The CDR3 is 15 amino acids. Germline V lookup: CDR1 SEHNR, CDR2 FQNEAQ (reference sequence). Trimming cost V 2 bases and J 5 bases, with 15 bases left between them. The CDR3 coding sequence is TGTGCCAGCAGCTTATTAACCCCGATGGATGAGACCCAGTACTTC. This codes for CASSLLTPMDETQYF.

This clonotype appeared a few times. The chain carries TRBV12-3 or TRBV12-4 and TRBJ1-5; D unresolved. The CDR3 extends over 15 amino acids. V dropped 1 base and J dropped 3 bases, with 10 bases sitting between them. The CDR3 loop is CASSLDGQTNQPQHF. The CDR3, as DNA: TGTGCCAGCAGTTTAGACGGGCAGACCAATCAGCCCCAGCATTTT.

The chain carries TRBV28 and TRBJ2-3; D may correspond to TRBD1 or TRBD2 (6 bases each). With 2 bases removed from V and 8 bases from J, the gap between germline ends came to 17 bases. The CDR3 covers 15 residues. The V gene's germline CDR1 is MDHEN and CDR2 SYDVKM. DNA of the CDR3: TGTGCCAGCAGTTTACGGACGGGGGACACGGGTACGCAGTATTTT. This sequence encodes CASSLRTGDTGTQYF.

The V call is TRBV5-1, the J call TRBJ1-1; tentative D call: TRBD1 (6 bases). Looked up from germline, CDR1 is SGHRS and CDR2 is YFSETQ. The V and J ends lost 4 bases and 3 bases respectively, with 10 bases between them. This CDR3 has 13 residues. This CDR3 is CASSMAGDTEAFF. The CDR3 DNA reads as TGCGCCAGCAGCATGGCAGGGGACACTGAAGCTTTCTTT.

The sample holds many counts of this clonotype. The chain has TRBV4-2 and TRBJ1-2; 11 bases are shared with TRBD1. The junction had 7 bases not matched to a gene; V was cut back by 4 bases and J by 3 bases. Germline V gene data show CDR1 as LGHNA and CDR2 as YNFKEQ. CDR3 length: 16 residues. CDR3 in amino acids: CASSLILGQGDYGYTF. The CDR3 DNA follows: TGTGCCAGCAGCCTAATCTTGGGACAGGGGGACTATGGCTACACCTTC.

There are many counts of this clonotype. The chain recombines TRBV28 with TRBJ2-5; 12 bases line up with TRBD2. J lost 5 bases, V lost 6 bases, and 7 bases had no gene match. Germline CDR1 reads MDHEN; CDR2 reads SYDVKM. This CDR3 is 15 amino acids long. CDR3 residues: CASRSSGRAEETQYF. The CDR3 DNA reads as TGTGCCAGCAGATCTAGCGGGAGGGCCGAGGAGACCCAGTACTTC.

This rearrangement joins TRBV12-3 or TRBV12-4 to TRBJ2-1, with TRBD2 matching over 11 bases. The CDR3 sequence is 15 residues long. The V and J ends lost 6 bases and 9 bases, in that order; junction bases with no gene match: 10. CDR3 region: CASRRLAGPSVEQFF. Here the CDR3 DNA reads TGTGCCAGCAGACGACTAGCGGGACCCAGTGTTGAGCAGTTCTTC.

This clonotype was detected a few times. CDR3 DNA sequence: TGTGCCAGCAGCCCCGGACGGCCCTATTCGGGGAACGAGCAGTACTTC. It codes for CASSPGRPYSGNEQYF. The chain recombines TRBV27 with TRBJ2-7; D is perhaps TRBD2 (5 bases). V was clipped by 6 bases and J by 5 bases, with 23 bases between them. Germline V lookup: CDR1 MNHEY, CDR2 SMNVEV (reference sequence). CDR3 length: 16 residues.

The chain combines TRBV27 with TRBJ2-7; 8 nucleotides match TRBD2. The J segment lost 3 bases and the V segment lost 2 bases, leaving 12 bases of the junction unmatched. Germline values: CDR1 MNHEY, CDR2 SMNVEV (reference sequence). This CDR3 contains 17 residues. The CDR3 DNA follows: TGTGCCAGCAGTTTAGGGGGGCGAGGGACTAGAATCTACGAGCAGTACTTC. Protein sequence: CASSLGGRGTRIYEQYF.

V and J are TRBV7-9 and TRBJ2-5; 10 nucleotides match TRBD2. The V gene's germline CDR1 is SEHNR and CDR2 FQNEAQ (reference sequence). The CDR3 length is 15 residues. The J segment lost 3 bases and the V segment lost 2 bases, leaving 3 bases of the junction unmatched. Here the CDR3 reads CASSLSGLAEETQYF. The CDR3 DNA follows: TGTGCCAGCAGCTTATCCGGACTAGCGGAAGAGACCCAGTACTTC.

This clonotype appeared a few times. The chain joins TRBV5-1 to TRBJ2-2; D gene ambiguous. The CDR3 covers 15 residues. From germline, CDR1 is SGHRS and CDR2 YFSETQ. V lost 2 bases and J 7 bases, leaving 15 bases between the germline ends. CDR3: CASSFQEGLGGELFF. CDR3 coding DNA: TGCGCCAGCAGCTTCCAGGAAGGGCTGGGCGGGGAGCTGTTTTTT.

The J gene is TRBJ2-3, the V gene TRBV7-8, with TRBD1 identical over 10 bases. Unmatched junction bases numbered 12, after V lost 1 base and J lost 8 bases. CDR1 and CDR2 from the germline V gene are SGHVS and FQNEAQ. The CDR3 extends over 17 amino acids. This CDR3 is CASSLVAGQGWGGTQYF. The CDR3 nucleotides read TGTGCCAGCAGCTTAGTGGCGGGACAGGGGTGGGGAGGTACGCAGTATTTT.

This rearrangement joins TRBV29-1 to TRBJ2-5; 9 nucleotides agree with TRBD1. This CDR3 has 13 residues. J was trimmed by 4 bases and V by 4 bases; bases with no gene match: 4. Germline V lookup: CDR1 SQVTM, CDR2 ANQGSEA. CDR3: CSVVGGQGETQYF. DNA for the CDR3: TGCAGCGTTGTGGGGGGACAGGGAGAGACCCAGTACTTC. Full variable domain (outside the CDR3, taken from reference TRBV29-1 and TRBJ2-5): SAVISQKPSRDICQRGTSLTIQCQVDSQVTMMFWYRQQPGQSLTLIATANQGSEATYESGFVIDKFPISRPNLTFSTLTVSNMSPEDSSIYLCSVVGGQGETQYFGPGTRLLVL.

V is TRBV7-8 and J is TRBJ2-5, with TRBD2 identical over 10 bases. The CDR3 spans 16 residues. V trimming: 6 bases; J trimming: 5 bases; junction bases outside the gene matches: 12. Germline V gives CDR1 SGHVS, CDR2 FQNEAQ. The CDR3 loop reads CASRLAASGSRETQYF. CDR3 in DNA: TGTGCCAGCAGGCTAGCGGCTAGCGGGAGCCGCGAGACCCAGTACTTC.

The gene calls are TRBV24-1 and TRBJ2-7; perhaps TRBD1 as D (6 bases). The V end lost 2 bases, the J end lost 3 bases, and 13 bases lay between the germline ends. The CDR3 runs 15 residues. Germline CDR1 and CDR2: KGHDR and SFDVKD. The CDR3 DNA reads as TGTGCCACCAGTGATTGGACAGTGCCCCGCTACGAGCAGTACTTC. Residues: CATSDWTVPRYEQYF.